This T cell receptor beta chain is drawn from a study of T cell repertoires in aging, cancer and after chemotherapy. TCR beta rearrangements were amplified from peripheral blood genomic DNA. Rearranged V-D-J TRB sequences were amplified with a mixed TRB-A/B primer pool. TCRdb processed the multiplex PCR reads anew with MiXCR; each CDR3 protein has one entry. Of under 6,000 distinct CDR3 sequences in the sample, less than 25% are singletons; the top ten hold 15%. The junction had 3 bases not matched to a gene; V was cut back by 5 bases and J by 2 bases. The CDR3 has 15 amino acids. By proportion, this clonotype is medium-sized.

The chain combines TRBV12-3 or TRBV12-4 with TRBJ2-6; TRBD1 matches at 7 bases. The TCR comes from a human donor with a blood cancer. The sample comprised blood. The CDR3 protein is CASSPDRTGANVLTF. CDR3 nucleotides: TGTGCCAGCAGTCCGGACAGGACTGGGGCCAACGTCCTGACTTTC.